This TCR beta chain was identified during a study of T-cell memory formation after mild COVID-19. Across the whole study: Most TCR clusters belonged to a single donor.

Overall study findings and caveats: Clones that contracted from day 15 to 85 were balanced CD4/CD8, while later expanders leaned CD4+. Pre-infection memory held some responding clones, suggesting pre-existing cross-reactive T cells responded.

Libraries for TCRalpha and TCRbeta carried sample barcodes and unique molecular identifiers via 5'RACE. TCRdb recomputed calls from the 5' RACE reads with MiXCR, one row per CDR3 protein. In the table there are tens of thousands of distinct CDR3 sequences, over 10% of which are singletons. CDR3 size: 15 residues. V lost 5 bases, J lost 3 bases, and 16 bases lay in between. Germline CDR1 reads MNHEY; CDR2 reads SVGAGI. This clonotype has only a few counts. The antigen remains undetermined. Specimen: PBMCs or a T cell subset sorted from them (not recorded which). This sequence originates from a man younger than 30 who had mild COVID-19 (a few samples of this study predate the infection). Cell type and time point are not known. This rearrangement joins TRBV6-5 to TRBJ2-5, with D perhaps given as TRBD1 or TRBD2 (5 bases each). The chain's CDR3 is CASSSPRDVEETQYF. The CDR3 bases are TGTGCCAGCAGTAGCCCTCGGGACGTAGAAGAGACCCAGTACTTC.